The entry below describes one T cell receptor beta chain. These data are taken from a study of early T cells in non-severe SARS-CoV-2 infection. The germline V gene encodes CDR1 MNHNS and CDR2 SASEGT. The CDR3 has 12 residues. The ends were cut back, 1 base at V and 10 bases at J, with 10 bases in the middle. TCRdb re-analysed the 5' RACE reads in MiXCR, keeping a single row per CDR3 protein. Among about 59,000 distinct CDR3 sequences listed, around 13% were seen once. The sequence was collected from an adult who was a healthcare worker with PCR-confirmed SARS-CoV-2 infection or an uninfected control (not recorded which). The chain carries TRBV6-1 and TRBJ1-1; no firm D call. This sample comprised whole blood, obtained at baseline. The CDR3 coding sequence is TGTGCCAGCAGTGAAGGCACATCCCGAGCTTTCTTT. Its protein product is CASSEGTSRAFF.